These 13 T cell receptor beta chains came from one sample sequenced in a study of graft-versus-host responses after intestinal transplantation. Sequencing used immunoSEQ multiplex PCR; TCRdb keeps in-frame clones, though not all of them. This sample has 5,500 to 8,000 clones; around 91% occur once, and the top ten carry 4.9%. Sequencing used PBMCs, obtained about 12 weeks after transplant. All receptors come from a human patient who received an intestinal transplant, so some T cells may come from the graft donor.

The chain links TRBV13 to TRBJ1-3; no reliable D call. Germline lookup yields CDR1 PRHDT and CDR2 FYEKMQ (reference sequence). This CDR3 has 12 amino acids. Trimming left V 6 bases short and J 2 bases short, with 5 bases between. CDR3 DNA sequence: TGTGCCAGCAGTCGGCCTGGAAACACCATATATTTT. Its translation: CASSRPGNTIYF.

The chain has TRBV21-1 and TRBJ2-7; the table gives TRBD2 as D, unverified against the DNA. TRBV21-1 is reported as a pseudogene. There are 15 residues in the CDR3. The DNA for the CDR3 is TGTGCCAGCACATCGCGCGGGGTAAAAGCCTACGAGCAGTACGTC. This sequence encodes CASTSRGVKAYEQYV.

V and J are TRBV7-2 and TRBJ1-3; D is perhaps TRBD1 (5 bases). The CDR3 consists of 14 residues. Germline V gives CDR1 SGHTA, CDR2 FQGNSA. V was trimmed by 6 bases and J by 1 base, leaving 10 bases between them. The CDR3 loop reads CASRDGGSGNTIYF. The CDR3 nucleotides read TGTGCCAGCAGGGATGGGGGGTCTGGAAACACCATATATTTT.

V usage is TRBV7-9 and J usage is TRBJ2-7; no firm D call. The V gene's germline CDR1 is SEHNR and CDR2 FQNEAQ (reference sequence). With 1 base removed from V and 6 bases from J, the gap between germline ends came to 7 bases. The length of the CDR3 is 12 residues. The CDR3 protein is CASSLGGLEQYV. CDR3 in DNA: TGTGCCAGCAGCTTAGGTGGGCTCGAGCAGTACGTC.

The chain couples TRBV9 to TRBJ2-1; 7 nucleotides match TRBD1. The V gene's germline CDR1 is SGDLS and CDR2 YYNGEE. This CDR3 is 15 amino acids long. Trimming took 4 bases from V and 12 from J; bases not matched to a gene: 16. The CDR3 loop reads CASSLRGQDWVGQFF. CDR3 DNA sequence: TGTGCCAGCAGCCTCCGAGGACAGGATTGGGTTGGGCAGTTCTTC.

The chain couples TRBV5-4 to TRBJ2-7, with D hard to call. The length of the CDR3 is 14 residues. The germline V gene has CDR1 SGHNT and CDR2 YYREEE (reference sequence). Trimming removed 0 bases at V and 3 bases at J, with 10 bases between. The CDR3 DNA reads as TGTGCCAGCAGCTTGGCAGGTGGAGTCTACGAGCAGTACGTC. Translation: CASSLAGGVYEQYV.

The CDR3 DNA sequence: TGTGCCAGCAGTGAGGAGGAAAAACTGTTTTTT. Protein product: CASSEEEKLFF. The chain employs TRBV6-1 and TRBJ1-4; D remains unclear. The V end lost 3 bases, the J end lost 8 bases, and 4 bases lay between the germline ends. CDR3 length: 11 amino acids. Germline V gene lookup returns CDR1 MNHNS and CDR2 SASEGT.

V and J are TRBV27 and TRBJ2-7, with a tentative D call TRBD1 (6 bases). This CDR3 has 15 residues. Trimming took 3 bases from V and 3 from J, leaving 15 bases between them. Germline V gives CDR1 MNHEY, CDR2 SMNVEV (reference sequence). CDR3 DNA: TGTGCCAGCAGTTTCACAGGGTATGGGTACTACGAGCAGTACGTC. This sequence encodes CASSFTGYGYYEQYV.

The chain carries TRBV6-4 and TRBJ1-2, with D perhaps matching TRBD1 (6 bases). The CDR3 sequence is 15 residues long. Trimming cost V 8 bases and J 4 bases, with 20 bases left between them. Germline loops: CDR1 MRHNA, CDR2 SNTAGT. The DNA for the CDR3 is TGTGCCAGCTCCCCTCTACAGGGCTCGGGCTATGGCTACACCTTC. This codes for CASSPLQGSGYGYTF.

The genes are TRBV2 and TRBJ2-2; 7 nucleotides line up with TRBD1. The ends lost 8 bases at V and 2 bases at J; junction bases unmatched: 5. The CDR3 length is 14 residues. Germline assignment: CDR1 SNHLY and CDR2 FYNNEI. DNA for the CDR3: TGTGCCAGCCTATGGGACAGTAACACCGGGGAGCTGTTTTTT. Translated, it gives CASLWDSNTGELFF.

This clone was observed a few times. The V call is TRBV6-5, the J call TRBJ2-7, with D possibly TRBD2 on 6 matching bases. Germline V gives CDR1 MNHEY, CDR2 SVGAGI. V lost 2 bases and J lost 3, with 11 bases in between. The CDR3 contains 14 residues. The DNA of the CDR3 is TGTGCCAGCAGTTACGCTCCGGGACTCTACGAGCAGTACTTC. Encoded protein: CASSYAPGLYEQYF.

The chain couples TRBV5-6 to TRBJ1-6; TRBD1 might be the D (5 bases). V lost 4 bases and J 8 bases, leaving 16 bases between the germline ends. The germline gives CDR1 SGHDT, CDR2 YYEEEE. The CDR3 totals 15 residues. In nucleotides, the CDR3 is TGTGCCAGCAGCCCTAGGCGGGGCACGTATTCACCCCTCCACTTT. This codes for CASSPRRGTYSPLHF.

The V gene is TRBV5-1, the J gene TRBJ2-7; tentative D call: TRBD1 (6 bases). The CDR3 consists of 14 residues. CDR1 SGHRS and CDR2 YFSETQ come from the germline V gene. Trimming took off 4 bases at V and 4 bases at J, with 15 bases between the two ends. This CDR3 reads CASSTHRAGYEQYF. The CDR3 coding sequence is TGCGCCAGCAGCACCCACAGGGCTGGGTACGAGCAGTACTTC.